This T cell receptor (beta chain) was identified in a study of T cell responses to AZD1222 COVID-19 vaccine. Points from the study as a whole: It should be noted that donors were predominantly white British and more often female, and clonal diversity was possibly underestimated. The span of vaccine-associated CD4 TCRs extended across spike, with dominance at 160-218 and 743-854. Receipt of two AZD1222 doses was followed by a rise in Spike-specific TCR breadth and depth.

About this clone itself: The antigen is not known.

TCRdb's copy holds only in-frame clones and misses some; the assay was immunoSEQ multiplex PCR. The table lists over 130,000 clones, about 88% of them singletons. In germline, CDR1 is MNHNS, CDR2 SASEGT. This CDR3 contains 17 residues. With V trimmed by 0 bases and J by 0 bases, 5 bases remained unmatched. The specimen comprised peripheral blood, sampled on day 0 of AZD1222 vaccination. The source of this sequence is an adult in good health. This chain connects TRBV6-1 to TRBJ2-1, with 7 nucleotides matching TRBD1. The CDR3 coding sequence is TGTGCCAGCAGTGAAGCTTCCGGGACAGCCTCCTACAATGAGCAGTTCTTC. Encoded protein: CASSEASGTASYNEQFF.